This T cell receptor beta chain was recovered during a study of CD8 T cells in ankylosing spondylitis. Quantitative 5'-RACE with molecular barcodes produced the TCR beta libraries. TCRdb ran MiXCR on the 5' RACE reads and lists one entry per CDR3 protein. The sample records 700,000 to 850,000 distinct CDR3 sequences, about 12% being singletons. Findings and caveats of the study: Earlier work had already found some motif variants in reactive arthritis synovial fluid and blood. Typical of ankylosing spondylitis blood, it appeared, was a TCR beta motif of under 10 highly homologous variants. Matched synovial fluid from ankylosing spondylitis patients was reported to be enriched for disease-linked clones. Peripheral blood samples showed relatively rare disease-linked clones, and these clones were CD8+.

CDR1 and CDR2 (germline): MNHEY, SVGEGT. The CDR3 has 12 residues. V gave up 4 bases and J gave up 3 bases, with 7 bases separating them. Note on this clonotype: Its specificity is unknown.

The J gene is TRBJ2-7, the V gene TRBV6-2 or TRBV6-3; D is uncertain. Sequencing used blood, either unsorted or a sorted T cell fraction (not recorded which). This receptor was identified in a male donor with ankylosing spondylitis. The CDR3 loop is CASSSRHYEQYF. In DNA form, the CDR3 reads TGTGCCAGCAGTTCGCGGCACTACGAGCAGTACTTC.